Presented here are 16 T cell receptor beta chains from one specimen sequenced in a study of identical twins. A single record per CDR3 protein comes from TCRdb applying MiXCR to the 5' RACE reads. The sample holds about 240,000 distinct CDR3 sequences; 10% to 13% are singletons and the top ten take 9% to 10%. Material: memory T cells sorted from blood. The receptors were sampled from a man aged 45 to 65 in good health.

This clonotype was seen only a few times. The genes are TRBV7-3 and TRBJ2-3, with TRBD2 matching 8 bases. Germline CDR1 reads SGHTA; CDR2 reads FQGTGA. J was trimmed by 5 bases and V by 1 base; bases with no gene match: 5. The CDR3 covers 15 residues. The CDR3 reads CASSLNGRGGDTQYF. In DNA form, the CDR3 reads TGTGCCAGCAGCTTAAACGGGAGGGGAGGAGATACGCAGTATTTT. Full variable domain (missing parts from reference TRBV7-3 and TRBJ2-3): GAGVSQTPSNKVTEKGKYVELRCDPISGHTALYWYRQSLGQGPEFLIYFQGTGAADDSGLPNDRFFAVRPEGSVSTLKIQRTERGDSAVYLCASSLNGRGGDTQYFGPGTRLTVL.

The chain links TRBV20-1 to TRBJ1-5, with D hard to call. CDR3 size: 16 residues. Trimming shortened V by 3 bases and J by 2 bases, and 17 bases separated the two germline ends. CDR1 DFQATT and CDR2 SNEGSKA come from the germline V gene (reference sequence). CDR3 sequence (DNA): TGCAGTGCTAGCCCTCGGCCTCTGGAGGGCAATCAGCCCCAGCATTTT. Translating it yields CSASPRPLEGNQPQHF.

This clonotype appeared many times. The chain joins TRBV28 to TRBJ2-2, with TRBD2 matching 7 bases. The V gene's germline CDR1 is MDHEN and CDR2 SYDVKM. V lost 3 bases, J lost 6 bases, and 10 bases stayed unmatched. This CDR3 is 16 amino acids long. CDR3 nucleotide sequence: TGTGCCAGCAGTTTGGGGGGACTAATAGGTGCCGGGGAGCTGTTTTTT. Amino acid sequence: CASSLGGLIGAGELFF.

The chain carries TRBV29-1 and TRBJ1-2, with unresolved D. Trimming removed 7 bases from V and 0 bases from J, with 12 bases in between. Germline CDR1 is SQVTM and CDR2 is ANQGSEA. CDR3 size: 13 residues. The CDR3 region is CSGETSSNYGYTF. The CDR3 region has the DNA TGCAGCGGAGAGACAAGTTCTAACTATGGCTACACCTTC.

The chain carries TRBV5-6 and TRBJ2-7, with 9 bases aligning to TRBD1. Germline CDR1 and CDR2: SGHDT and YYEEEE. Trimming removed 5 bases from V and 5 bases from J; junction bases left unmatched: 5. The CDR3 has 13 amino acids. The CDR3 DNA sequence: TGTGCCAGCAGTCGACAGGGGGTCCACGAGCAGTACTTC. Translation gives CASSRQGVHEQYF.

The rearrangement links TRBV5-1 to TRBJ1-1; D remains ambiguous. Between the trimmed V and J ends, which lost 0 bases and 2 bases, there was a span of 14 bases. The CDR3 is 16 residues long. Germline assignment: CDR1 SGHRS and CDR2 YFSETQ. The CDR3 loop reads CASSLVGSRFNTEAFF. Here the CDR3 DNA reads TGCGCCAGCAGCTTGGTGGGGTCCAGATTTAACACTGAAGCTTTCTTT.

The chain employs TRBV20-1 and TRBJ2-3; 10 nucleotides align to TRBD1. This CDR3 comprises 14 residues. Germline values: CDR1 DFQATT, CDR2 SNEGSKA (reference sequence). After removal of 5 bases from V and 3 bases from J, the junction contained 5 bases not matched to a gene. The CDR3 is CSAVPGQGTDTQYF. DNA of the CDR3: TGCAGTGCTGTTCCGGGACAGGGGACAGATACGCAGTATTTT.

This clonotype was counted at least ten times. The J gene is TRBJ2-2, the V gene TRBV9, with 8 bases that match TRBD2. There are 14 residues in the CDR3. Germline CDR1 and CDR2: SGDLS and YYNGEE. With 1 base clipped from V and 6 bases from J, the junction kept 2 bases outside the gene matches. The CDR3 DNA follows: TGTGCCAGCAGCGTATTAGCGGGATCCGGGGAGCTGTTTTTT. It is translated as CASSVLAGSGELFF.

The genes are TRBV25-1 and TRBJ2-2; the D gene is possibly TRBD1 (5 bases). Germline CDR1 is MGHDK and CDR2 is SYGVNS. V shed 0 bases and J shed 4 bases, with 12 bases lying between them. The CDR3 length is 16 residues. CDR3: CASSEYYSGSTGELFF. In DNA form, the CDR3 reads TGTGCCAGCAGTGAATATTATTCAGGGTCCACCGGGGAGCTGTTTTTT.

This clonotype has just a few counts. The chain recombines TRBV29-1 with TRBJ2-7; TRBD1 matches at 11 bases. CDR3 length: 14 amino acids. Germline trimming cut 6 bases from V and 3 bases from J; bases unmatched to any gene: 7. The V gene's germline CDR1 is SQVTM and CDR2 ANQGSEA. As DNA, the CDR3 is TGCAGCGTAACCGGGACAGGGGGATTCTACGAGCAGTACTTC. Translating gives CSVTGTGGFYEQYF.

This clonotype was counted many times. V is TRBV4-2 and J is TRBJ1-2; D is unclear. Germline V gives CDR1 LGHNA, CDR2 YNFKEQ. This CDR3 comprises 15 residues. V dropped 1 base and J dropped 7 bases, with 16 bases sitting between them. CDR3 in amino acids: CASSQVHPTTGGYTF. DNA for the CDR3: TGTGCCAGCAGCCAAGTTCACCCGACAACCGGTGGCTACACCTTC.

The CDR3 bases are TGCAGCGCCGAAGGGACGGCAGACTCTGGGGCCAACGTCCTGACTTTC. Its protein is CSAEGTADSGANVLTF. The chain is built from TRBV29-1 and TRBJ2-6; D tentatively reads TRBD1 or TRBD2 (5 bases each). The germline V gene encodes CDR1 SQVTM and CDR2 ANQGSEA. V was shortened by 7 bases and J by 0 bases, with 16 bases between the two germline ends. The CDR3 totals 16 residues.

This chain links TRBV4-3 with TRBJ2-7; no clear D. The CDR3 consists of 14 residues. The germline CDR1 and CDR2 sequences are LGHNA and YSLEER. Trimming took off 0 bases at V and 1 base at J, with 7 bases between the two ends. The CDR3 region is CASSQDRRSYEQYF. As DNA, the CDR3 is TGCGCCAGCAGCCAAGATCGCCGGTCCTACGAGCAGTACTTC.

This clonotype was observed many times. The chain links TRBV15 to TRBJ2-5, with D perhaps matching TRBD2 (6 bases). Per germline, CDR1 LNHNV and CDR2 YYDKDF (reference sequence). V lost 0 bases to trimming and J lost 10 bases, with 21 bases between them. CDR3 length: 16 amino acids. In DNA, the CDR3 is TGTGCCACCAGCAGAGATAGAGGACGCCACTCCGGGAGCCAGTACTTC. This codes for CATSRDRGRHSGSQYF.

The CDR3, as DNA: TGCGCCAGCAGCTTGAATCCGGGGCTGGGAAACACCATATATTTT. Protein: CASSLNPGLGNTIYF. The chain recombines TRBV5-1 with TRBJ1-3, with D perhaps matching TRBD1 (5 bases). This CDR3 has 15 residues. The germline gives CDR1 SGHRS, CDR2 YFSETQ. V was shortened by 1 base and J by 4 bases, with 12 bases between the two germline ends.

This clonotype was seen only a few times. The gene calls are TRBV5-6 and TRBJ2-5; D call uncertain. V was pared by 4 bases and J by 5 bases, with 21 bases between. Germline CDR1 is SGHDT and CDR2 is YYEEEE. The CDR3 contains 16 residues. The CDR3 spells CASSIRQFSRSETQYF. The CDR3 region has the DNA TGTGCCAGCAGCATCAGACAATTTTCACGGAGCGAGACCCAGTACTTC.